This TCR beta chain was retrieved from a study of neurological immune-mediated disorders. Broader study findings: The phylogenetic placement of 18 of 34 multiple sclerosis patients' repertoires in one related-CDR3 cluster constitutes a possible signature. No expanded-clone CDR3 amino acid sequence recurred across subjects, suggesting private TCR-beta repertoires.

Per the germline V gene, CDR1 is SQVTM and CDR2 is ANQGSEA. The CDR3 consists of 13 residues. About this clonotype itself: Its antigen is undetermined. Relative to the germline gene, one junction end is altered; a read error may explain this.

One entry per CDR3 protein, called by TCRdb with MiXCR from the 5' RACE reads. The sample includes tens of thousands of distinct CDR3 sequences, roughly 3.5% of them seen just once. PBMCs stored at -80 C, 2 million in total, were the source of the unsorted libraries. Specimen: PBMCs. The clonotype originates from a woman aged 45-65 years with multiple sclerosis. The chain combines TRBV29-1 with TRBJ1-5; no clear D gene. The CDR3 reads CSVSDHSNKTQNF. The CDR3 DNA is TGCAGCGTTTCGGACCATAGCAATAAGACCCAGAATTTT.